These T cell receptor beta chains were read from a single sample in a study of cytomegalovirus exposure and HLA in healthy donors. Sequencing was performed with immunoSEQ multiplex PCR; in TCRdb, only in-frame clones are kept and a portion is missing. Among 100,000 to 150,000 clones listed, around 83% were seen once. Material for sequencing was PBMCs. These receptors all come from a man aged 45-65 years in good health and CMV-seronegative. Each CDR3 is given with its conserved first and last residue. Each record gives: J gene, V gene, D gene, CDR3 DNA, CDR3 protein. A D gene is named only where the DNA matches it firmly.

J gene: TRBJ2-7
V gene: TRBV2
D gene: NA
CDR3 DNA: TGTGCCAGCAGTGAAACCTTGCAGAACTACGAGCAGTACTTC
CDR3 protein: CASSETLQNYEQYF

J gene: TRBJ2-2
V gene: TRBV6-5
D gene: NA
CDR3 DNA: TGTGCCAGCAGGCCATACGGTTCCCCCGGGGAGCTGTTTTTT
CDR3 protein: CASRPYGSPGELFF

J gene: TRBJ2-6
V gene: TRBV7-2
D gene: NA
CDR3 DNA: TGTGCCAGCAGCGGGCGGACAGCCCCCTCTGGGGCCAACGTCCTGACTTTC
CDR3 protein: CASSGRTAPSGANVLTF

J gene: TRBJ1-1
V gene: TRBV7-9
D gene: TRBD1
CDR3 DNA: TGTGCCAGCAGCCGGGATGGGGGACAGAGGAAGGGAGGCCAAGCTTTCTTT
CDR3 protein: CASSRDGGQRKGGQAFF

J gene: TRBJ2-3
V gene: TRBV9
D gene: TRBD2
CDR3 DNA: TGTGCCAGCAGCCTCGGGGGGGGCACAGATACGCAGTATTTT
CDR3 protein: CASSLGGGTDTQYF

J gene: TRBJ2-7
V gene: TRBV11-2
D gene: TRBD2
CDR3 DNA: TGTGCCAGCAGCCCCGGGACTAGCGGTTACGAGCAGTACTTC
CDR3 protein: CASSPGTSGYEQYF

J gene: TRBJ2-1
V gene: TRBV18
D gene: TRBD2
CDR3 DNA: TGTGCCAGCTCACCACCGAGCGGGGGGGCAGGGAATGAGCAGTTCTTC
CDR3 protein: CASSPPSGGAGNEQFF

J gene: TRBJ1-4
V gene: TRBV5-6
D gene: TRBD1
CDR3 DNA: TGTGCCAGCAGCTTGTGGGACAGGGCGGGTGAAAAACTGTTTTTT
CDR3 protein: CASSLWDRAGEKLFF

J gene: TRBJ2-7
V gene: TRBV5-1
D gene: TRBD2
CDR3 DNA: TGCGCCAGCAGTTCGACTAGCGGGGACGCCTACGAGCAGTACTTC
CDR3 protein: CASSSTSGDAYEQYF

J gene: TRBJ1-1
V gene: TRBV7-8
D gene: NA
CDR3 DNA: TGTGCCAGCAGTCAGGGGCCCACTGAAGCTTTCTTT
CDR3 protein: CASSQGPTEAFF

J gene: TRBJ2-1
V gene: TRBV4-3
D gene: TRBD1
CDR3 DNA: TGCGCCAGCAGCCAAGCGAGGGACAGGGGGTACAATGAGCAGTTCTTC
CDR3 protein: CASSQARDRGYNEQFF

J gene: TRBJ1-3
V gene: TRBV9
D gene: TRBD1
CDR3 DNA: TGTGCCAGCAGCGCCCAGGGGGTGGGAAACACCATATATTTT
CDR3 protein: CASSAQGVGNTIYF

J gene: TRBJ1-5
V gene: TRBV19
D gene: NA
CDR3 DNA: TGTGCCAGTAGTATCCTCGGGGGGGCAAATCAGCCCCAGCATTTT
CDR3 protein: CASSILGGANQPQHF